Shown below are 27 T cell receptor beta chains from a single sample sequenced in a study of blood T cells in healthy people across ages. The authors ran a second PCR of roughly 7 to 11 cycles using a sample-barcoded 5' primer and a J-beta primer mix. MiXCR was run by TCRdb on the 5' RACE reads, yielding one entry per CDR3 protein. The sample carries nearly 1 million distinct CDR3 sequences, 51% recorded once. The material sequenced was blood. The origin of the receptors is a woman aged 55 to 70 in good health.

This clonotype was counted once. This chain uses TRBV20-1 with TRBJ2-1, with 14 bases fitting TRBD2. Germline V gene lookup returns CDR1 DFQATT and CDR2 SNEGSKA (reference sequence). The J segment lost 9 bases and the V segment lost 3 bases, leaving 4 bases of the junction unmatched. CDR3 length equals 14 residues. The CDR3 nucleotides are TGCAGTGCTAGGAGGACTAGCGGGAGGTTTGAGCAGTTCTTC. Encoded protein: CSARRTSGRFEQFF.

The chain is built from TRBV4-1 and TRBJ2-1, with 10 bases lining up with TRBD2. The J call is uncertain, as TRBJ2-7 better fits the DNA end. Germline assignment: CDR1 MGHRA and CDR2 YSYEKL. The CDR3 is 16 amino acids. CDR3 DNA: TGCGCCAGCAGCGCACCTACTAGCGGGATATACAATGAGCAGTACTTC. Encoded protein: CASSAPTSGIYNEQYF.

Comments on this clonotype: One end of the junction is discordant with germline, which a read error may explain. This sequence joins TRBV18 and TRBJ2-3; D is possibly TRBD1 (6 bases). The CDR3 runs 15 residues. The germline V gene has CDR1 KGHSH and CDR2 LQKENI. CDR3 DNA sequence: TGTGTCAGCTCACCACGGACGACAGGTGCAGATACGCAGTATTTT. Protein: CVSSPRTTGADTQYF.

This clonotype turned up a few times. The chain couples TRBV7-3 to TRBJ2-5; 9 nucleotides match TRBD2. Trimming cost V 4 bases and J 4 bases; bases outside gene matches: 7. CDR3 length: 15 amino acids. CDR1 and CDR2 (germline): SGHTA, FQGTGA. The DNA of the CDR3 is TGTGCCAGCAGCTCAGTAGCGGGAGAGACAGAGACCCAGTACTTC. Translating gives CASSSVAGETETQYF.

The chain is built from TRBV10-3 and TRBJ2-3, with D maybe TRBD2 (6 bases). Trimming cost V 3 bases and J 9 bases, with 16 bases left between them. Germline V gene data show CDR1 as ENHRY and CDR2 as SYGVKD. This CDR3 spans 14 amino acids. CDR3 loop: CAISDGRLAGTQYF. In DNA form, the CDR3 reads TGTGCCATCAGTGATGGAAGGTTGGCGGGGACGCAGTATTTT.

There are a few counts of this clonotype. The chain is built from TRBV5-1 and TRBJ2-1; 10 nucleotides align to TRBD1. The V gene's germline CDR1 is SGHRS and CDR2 YFSETQ. CDR3 size: 17 residues. J was trimmed by 6 bases and V by 3 bases; bases with no gene match: 12. The CDR3 protein is CASSWRDRGEGPNEQFF. The CDR3 DNA reads as TGCGCCAGCAGCTGGCGGGACAGGGGAGAGGGGCCCAATGAGCAGTTCTTC.

The genes are TRBV7-2 and TRBJ2-4, with a weak D call TRBD1 (5 bases). V shed 3 bases and J shed 0 bases, with 12 bases lying between them. The CDR3 extends over 16 amino acids. CDR1 and CDR2 (germline): SGHTA, FQGNSA. The CDR3 reads CASSLPSDRAKNIQYF. The CDR3 region has the DNA TGTGCCAGCAGCTTGCCGTCCGACAGAGCCAAAAACATTCAGTACTTC. Full variable domain (rest looked up from reference TRBV7-2 and TRBJ2-4): GAGVSQSPSNKVTEKGKDVELRCDPISGHTALYWYRQSLGQGLEFLIYFQGNSAPDKSGLPSDRFSAERTGGSVSTLTIQRTQQEDSAVYLCASSLPSDRAKNIQYFGAGTRLSVL.

This clonotype was recorded only once. This chain joins TRBV20-1 and TRBJ1-5; D call uncertain. This CDR3 comprises 16 residues. Germline V gene lookup returns CDR1 DFQATT and CDR2 SNEGSKA (reference sequence). Trimming took off 2 bases at V and 0 bases at J, with 14 bases between the two ends. The CDR3 nucleotides are TGCAGTGCTAGACCCACTGGGTCGGATAGCAATCAGCCCCAGCATTTT. This encodes CSARPTGSDSNQPQHF.

This clonotype was detected a few times. The CDR3 region is CSVGLGQGDGYTF. The CDR3 region has the DNA TGCAGCGTTGGCCTGGGACAGGGTGATGGCTACACCTTC. This chain links TRBV29-1 with TRBJ1-2, with 9 bases aligning to TRBD1. With 4 bases clipped from V and 6 bases from J, the junction kept 6 bases outside the gene matches. This CDR3 region has 13 residues. Germline lookup yields CDR1 SQVTM and CDR2 ANQGSEA. Full variable domain (outside the CDR3, taken from reference TRBV29-1 and TRBJ1-2): SAVISQKPSRDICQRGTSLTIQCQVDSQVTMMFWYRQQPGQSLTLIATANQGSEATYESGFVIDKFPISRPNLTFSTLTVSNMSPEDSSIYLCSVGLGQGDGYTFGSGTRLTVV.

Details on this clonotype: An end of the junction differs from the germline gene, which may be a read error. The chain uses TRBV4-2 and TRBJ2-7; TRBD2 matches 9 bases. Germline assignment: CDR1 LGHNA and CDR2 YNFKEQ. CDR3 length: 15 amino acids. CDR3 bases: TGTGCCAGCAGCCAAGCTTCTAGCGGGACGTACGAGCGGTACTTC. This sequence encodes CASSQASSGTYERYF.

CDR3 DNA: TGCAGTGGGGTCTGGGGCTATGGCTACACCTTC. This codes for CSGVWGYGYTF. The chain carries TRBV20-1 and TRBJ1-2; D gene ambiguous. The CDR3 is made up of 11 amino acids. The germline V and J ends were trimmed by 7 bases and 4 bases, with 10 bases remaining between them. Per the germline V gene, CDR1 is DFQATT and CDR2 is SNEGSKA (reference sequence).

This clonotype has more than one count but fewer than ten. The chain combines TRBV7-9 with TRBJ1-2; 8 positions agree with TRBD1. V shed 5 bases and J 4 bases; nucleotides not matched to a gene: 3. Germline V CDR1 and CDR2: SEHNR, FQNEAQ (reference sequence). The CDR3 spans 13 residues. CDR3 DNA: TGTGCCAGCAGCACCACAGGGGGCTATGGCTACACCTTC. Translated, it gives CASSTTGGYGYTF.

The V gene is TRBV6-2 or TRBV6-3, the J gene TRBJ2-6, with D unresolved. V shed 7 bases and J shed 10 bases, with 8 bases lying between them. Germline CDR1 and CDR2: MNHEY and SVGEGT. The CDR3 is 11 residues long. DNA of the CDR3: TGTGCCAGCAAACTCCTGAACGTCCTGACTTTC. It yields the protein CASKLLNVLTF.

V and J are TRBV28 and TRBJ2-1; D gene unclear. Trimming removed 7 bases at V and 5 bases at J, with 15 bases between. This CDR3 is built from 14 residues. Germline V lookup: CDR1 MDHEN, CDR2 SYDVKM. This CDR3 is CASTSSGANNEQFF. As DNA, the CDR3 is TGTGCCAGCACCTCCTCGGGCGCAAACAATGAGCAGTTCTTC.

This sequence joins TRBV4-1 and TRBJ2-5; perhaps TRBD1 as D (5 bases). V gave up 1 base and J gave up 1 base, with 10 bases separating them. The CDR3 length is 15 residues. CDR1 and CDR2 from the germline V gene are MGHRA and YSYEKL. CDR3 in DNA: TGCGCCAGCAGCCAAGTGGGGCGCCGCCAAGAGACCCAGTACTTC. It specifies CASSQVGRRQETQYF.

V usage is TRBV2 and J usage is TRBJ1-1; D is unclear. V lost 9 bases to trimming and J lost 6 bases, with 11 bases between them. Germline V gene data show CDR1 as SNHLY and CDR2 as FYNNEI. The CDR3 sequence is 11 residues long. CDR3 protein: CASEGGAEAFF. The DNA for the CDR3 is TGTGCCAGTGAAGGTGGGGCTGAAGCTTTCTTT.

J is TRBJ1-5 and V is TRBV4-3, with D uncertain. Trimming took off 0 bases at V and 4 bases at J, with 10 bases between the two ends. CDR1 and CDR2 (germline): LGHNA, YSLEER. The CDR3 covers 15 residues. The CDR3 DNA is TGCGCCAGCAGCCAAGAAGCCTCCAGGAATCAGCCCCAGCATTTT. It codes for CASSQEASRNQPQHF.

This chain joins TRBV5-1 and TRBJ2-7; TRBD2 aligns across 7 bases. Germline-derived CDR1 and CDR2 are SGHRS and YFSETQ. Losses at the gene ends were 2 bases for V and 0 bases for J; bases not matched to a gene: 8. This CDR3 region has 16 residues. CDR3 coding DNA: TGCGCCAGCAGCTTACGAAGCGGGGTTAGCTCCTACGAGCAGTACTTC. Its translation is CASSLRSGVSSYEQYF.

This clonotype was seen more than once but under ten times. The chain employs TRBV12-3 or TRBV12-4 and TRBJ1-5; D call uncertain. CDR3 length: 13 residues. V dropped 3 bases and J dropped 6 bases, with 9 bases sitting between them. CDR3 DNA sequence: TGTGCCAGCAGTTTGGAGTGGAGTCAGCCCCAGCATTTT. It codes for CASSLEWSQPQHF.

The chain links TRBV3-1 to TRBJ2-7; D is possibly TRBD2 (5 bases). CDR1 and CDR2 (germline): LGHDT, YNNKEL (reference sequence). The CDR3 length is 16 residues. Trimming stripped 0 bases from V and 0 bases from J, with 12 bases between. CDR3 in DNA: TGTGCCAGCAGCCAAGAAGCAGCGGTGAGCTCCTACGAGCAGTACTTC. This gives the protein CASSQEAAVSSYEQYF.

The chain couples TRBV20-1 to TRBJ2-5, with D maybe TRBD2 (6 bases). Germline lookup yields CDR1 DFQATT and CDR2 SNEGSKA (reference sequence). This CDR3 has 13 amino acids. V gave up 5 bases and J gave up 8 bases, with 18 bases separating them. This chain's CDR3 is CSASGERPVTQYF. The CDR3 DNA reads TGCAGTGCTTCGGGGGAGCGGCCGGTTACCCAGTACTTC.

This chain's CDR3 is CASSLGQIETQYF. CDR3 nucleotide sequence: TGTGCCAGCAGCTTAGGTCAAATTGAGACCCAGTACTTC. V and J are TRBV7-2 and TRBJ2-5, with D hard to call. In germline, CDR1 is SGHTA, CDR2 FQGNSA. Trimming removed 1 base at V and 5 bases at J, with 8 bases between. The CDR3 is 13 residues long.

The V gene is TRBV5-1, the J gene TRBJ2-4; D is undetermined. The V end lost 0 bases, the J end lost 7 bases, and 11 bases lay between the germline ends. There are 14 residues in the CDR3. Germline lookup yields CDR1 SGHRS and CDR2 YFSETQ. The chain's CDR3 is CASSLVGGLNIQYF. CDR3 nucleotide sequence: TGCGCCAGCAGCTTGGTGGGTGGATTGAACATTCAGTACTTC.

This clonotype was seen only once. The CDR3 sequence is CASSSSSGRSRGEQFF. The CDR3, as DNA: TGCGCCAGCAGCTCCTCTAGCGGGAGGTCGAGGGGAGAGCAGTTCTTC. The J gene is TRBJ2-1, the V gene TRBV5-1; TRBD2 aligns across 11 bases. V trimming: 3 bases; J trimming: 10 bases; junction bases outside the gene matches: 12. Germline V gene sequence: CDR1 SGHRS, CDR2 YFSETQ. The CDR3 length is 16 residues.

This clonotype was counted only a few times. CDR3 region: CASSQVLKETQYF. In DNA, the CDR3 is TGCGCCAGCAGCCAAGTTCTGAAAGAGACCCAGTACTTC. The V and J genes are TRBV4-1 and TRBJ2-5; D gene uncertain. The CDR3 consists of 13 residues. From germline, CDR1 is MGHRA and CDR2 YSYEKL. Trimming took off 1 base at V and 3 bases at J, with 6 bases between the two ends.

The genes are TRBV20-1 and TRBJ2-1; TRBD1 aligns across 7 bases. CDR3 length equals 12 residues. The junction had 9 bases not matched to a gene; V was cut back by 4 bases and J by 12 bases. In germline, CDR1 is DFQATT, CDR2 SNEGSKA (reference sequence). CDR3 region: CSANRDSYGQFF. The CDR3, as DNA: TGCAGTGCTAACCGGGACAGTTATGGGCAGTTCTTC.

The genes are TRBV30 and TRBJ1-2; possible D gene TRBD1, 6 bases. CDR1 GTSNPN and CDR2 SVGIG come from the germline V gene (reference sequence). Trimming left V 0 bases short and J 4 bases short, with 12 bases between. CDR3 length: 14 amino acids. CDR3 nucleotide sequence: TGTGCCTGGAGTGTCCCCGGGGGGGCCTATGGCTACACCTTC. It translates to CAWSVPGGAYGYTF.